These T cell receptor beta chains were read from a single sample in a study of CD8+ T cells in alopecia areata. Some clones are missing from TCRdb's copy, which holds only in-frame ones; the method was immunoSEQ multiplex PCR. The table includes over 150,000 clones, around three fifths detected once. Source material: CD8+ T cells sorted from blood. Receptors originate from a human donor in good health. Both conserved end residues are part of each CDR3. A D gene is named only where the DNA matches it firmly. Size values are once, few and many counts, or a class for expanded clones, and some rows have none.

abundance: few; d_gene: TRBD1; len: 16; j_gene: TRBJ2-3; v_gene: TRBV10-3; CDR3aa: CAISAGTGTKSDTQYF; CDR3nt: TGTGCCATCAGCGCAGGGACAGGGACAAAGTCAGATACGCAGTATTTT
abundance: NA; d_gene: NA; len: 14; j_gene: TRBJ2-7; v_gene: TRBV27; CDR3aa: CASSLWGETYEQYF; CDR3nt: TGTGCCAGCAGTCTGTGGGGGGAAACCTACGAGCAGTACTTC
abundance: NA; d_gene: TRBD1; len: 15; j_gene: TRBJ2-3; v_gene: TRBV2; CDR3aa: CASRMGRGLTDTQYF; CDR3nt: TGTGCCAGCAGGATGGGTAGGGGGCTGACAGATACGCAGTATTTT
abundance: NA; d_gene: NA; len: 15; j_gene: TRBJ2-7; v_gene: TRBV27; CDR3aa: CASSLYRGRTGKQYF; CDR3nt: TGTGCCAGCAGTTTATACCGGGGGAGGACAGGAAAGCAGTACTTC
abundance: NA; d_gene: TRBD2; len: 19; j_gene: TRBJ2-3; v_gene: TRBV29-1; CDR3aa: CSVEEVPSGGAIPTDTQYF; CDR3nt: TGCAGCGTTGAAGAAGTCCCTAGCGGGGGAGCGATCCCCACAGATACGCAGTATTTT
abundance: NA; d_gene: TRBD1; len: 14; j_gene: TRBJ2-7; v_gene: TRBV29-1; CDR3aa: CSVADRGETYEQYF; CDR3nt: TGCAGCGTGGCGGACAGGGGAGAAACCTACGAGCAGTACTTC
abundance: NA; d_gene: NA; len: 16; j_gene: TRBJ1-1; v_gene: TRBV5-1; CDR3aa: CASHTSAGPGDTEAFF; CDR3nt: TGCGCCAGCCATACCTCGGCAGGCCCAGGGGACACTGAAGCTTTCTTT
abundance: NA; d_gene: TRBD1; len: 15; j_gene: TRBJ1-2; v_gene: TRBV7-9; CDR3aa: CASSSTGDFNYGYTF; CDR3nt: TGTGCCAGCAGCTCGACAGGGGACTTCAACTATGGCTACACCTTC
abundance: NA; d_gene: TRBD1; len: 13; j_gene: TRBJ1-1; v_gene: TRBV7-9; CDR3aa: CASSPRGDPEAFF; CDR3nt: TGTGCCAGCAGCCCCAGGGGGGACCCTGAAGCTTTCTTT
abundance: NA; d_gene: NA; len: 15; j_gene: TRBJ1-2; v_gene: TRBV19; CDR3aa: CASRPWDGANYGYTF; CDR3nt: TGTGCCAGTAGACCCTGGGACGGAGCTAACTATGGCTACACCTTC
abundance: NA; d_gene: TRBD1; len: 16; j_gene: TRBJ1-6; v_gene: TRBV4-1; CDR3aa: CASSRDRGVIGSPLHF; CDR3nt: TGCGCCAGCAGCCGCGACAGGGGGGTCATTGGGTCACCCCTCCACTTT
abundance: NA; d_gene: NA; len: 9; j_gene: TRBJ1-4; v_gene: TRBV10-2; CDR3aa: CASSEKLFF; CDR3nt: TGCGCCAGCAGTGAAAAACTGTTTTTT
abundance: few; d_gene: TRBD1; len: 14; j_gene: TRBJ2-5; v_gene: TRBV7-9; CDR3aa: CASRPARGIETQYF; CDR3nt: TGTGCCAGCAGACCCGCCAGGGGGATAGAGACCCAGTACTTC
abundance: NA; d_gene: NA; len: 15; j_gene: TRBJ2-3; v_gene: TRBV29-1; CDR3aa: CSVVLGTESTDTQYF; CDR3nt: TGCAGCGTGGTTCTCGGGACGGAAAGCACAGATACGCAGTATTTT
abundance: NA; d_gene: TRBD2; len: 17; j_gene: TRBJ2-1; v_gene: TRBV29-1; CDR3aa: CSVEPGTSGGKVNEQFF; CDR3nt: TGCAGCGTTGAGCCCGGGACTAGCGGGGGAAAAGTGAATGAGCAGTTCTTC
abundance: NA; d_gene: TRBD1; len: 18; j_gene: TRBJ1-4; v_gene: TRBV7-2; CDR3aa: CASSYRGDRVLRNEKLFF; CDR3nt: TGTGCCAGCAGCTACCGGGGGGACAGGGTTTTGCGTAATGAAAAACTGTTTTTT
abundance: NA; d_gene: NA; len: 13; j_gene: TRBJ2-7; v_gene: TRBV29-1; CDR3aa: CSVSGTDYYEQYF; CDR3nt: TGCAGCGTTTCCGGGACGGATTACTACGAGCAGTACTTC
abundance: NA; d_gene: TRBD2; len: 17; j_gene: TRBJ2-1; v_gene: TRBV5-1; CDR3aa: CASSPTSGGSRRNEQFF; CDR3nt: TGCGCCAGCAGCCCGACTAGCGGGGGGTCAAGGCGAAATGAGCAGTTCTTC
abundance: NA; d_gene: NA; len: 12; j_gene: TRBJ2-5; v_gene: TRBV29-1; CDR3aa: CSVGRQVETQYF; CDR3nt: TGCAGCGTGGGACGACAGGTAGAGACCCAGTACTTC
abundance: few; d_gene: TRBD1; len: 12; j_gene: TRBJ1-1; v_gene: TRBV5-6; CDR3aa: CASSFGQVEAFF; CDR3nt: TGTGCCAGCAGCTTTGGACAGGTTGAAGCTTTCTTT
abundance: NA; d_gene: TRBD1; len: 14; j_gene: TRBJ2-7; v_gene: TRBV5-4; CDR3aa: CASSPGQGSYEQYF; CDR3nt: TGTGCCAGCAGCCCTGGACAGGGGAGCTACGAGCAGTACTTC
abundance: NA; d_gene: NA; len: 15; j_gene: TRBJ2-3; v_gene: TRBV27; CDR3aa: CASSLFSGRTDTQYF; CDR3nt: TGTGCCAGCAGTTTATTCTCCGGGCGCACAGATACGCAGTATTTT
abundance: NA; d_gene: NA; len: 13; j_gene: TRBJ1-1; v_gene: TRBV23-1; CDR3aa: CASSPVFKAEAFF; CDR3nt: TGCGCCAGCAGCCCTGTCTTCAAGGCTGAAGCTTTCTTT
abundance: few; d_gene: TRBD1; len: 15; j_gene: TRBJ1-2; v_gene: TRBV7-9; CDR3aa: CASSSGQGNNYGYTF; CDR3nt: TGTGCCAGCAGCTCGGGACAGGGAAATAACTATGGCTACACCTTC
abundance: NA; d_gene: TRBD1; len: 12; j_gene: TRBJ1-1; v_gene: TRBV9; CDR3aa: CASSAGTAEAFF; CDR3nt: TGTGCCAGCAGCGCCGGGACAGCTGAAGCTTTCTTT
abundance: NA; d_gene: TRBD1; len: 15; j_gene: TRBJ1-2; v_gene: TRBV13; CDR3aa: CASSPPTGELYGYTF; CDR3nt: TGTGCCAGCAGCCCCCCCACAGGGGAACTATATGGCTACACCTTC
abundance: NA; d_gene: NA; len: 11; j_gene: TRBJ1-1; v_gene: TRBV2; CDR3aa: CASSEKSEAFF; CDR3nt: TGTGCCAGCAGTGAAAAGTCGGAAGCTTTCTTT
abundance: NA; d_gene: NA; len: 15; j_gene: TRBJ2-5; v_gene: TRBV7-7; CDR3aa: CASSIRVGLQETQYF; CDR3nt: TGTGCCAGCAGCATCCGCGTGGGACTGCAAGAGACCCAGTACTTC
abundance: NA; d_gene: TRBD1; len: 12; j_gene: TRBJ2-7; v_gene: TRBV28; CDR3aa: CASREQGYEQYF; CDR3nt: TGTGCCAGCAGAGAACAGGGGTACGAGCAGTACTTC
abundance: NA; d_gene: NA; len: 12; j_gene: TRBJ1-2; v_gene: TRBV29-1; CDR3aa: CSVGTRNYGYTF; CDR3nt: TGCAGCGTTGGAACAAGGAACTATGGCTACACCTTC
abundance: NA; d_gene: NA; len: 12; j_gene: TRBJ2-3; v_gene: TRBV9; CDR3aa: CASSPGTDTQYF; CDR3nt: TGTGCCAGCAGCCCTGGGACAGATACGCAGTATTTT
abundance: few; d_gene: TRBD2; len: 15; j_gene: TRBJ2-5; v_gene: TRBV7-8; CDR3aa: CASSASGGAWETQYF; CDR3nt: TGTGCCAGCAGTGCTAGCGGGGGGGCCTGGGAGACCCAGTACTTC
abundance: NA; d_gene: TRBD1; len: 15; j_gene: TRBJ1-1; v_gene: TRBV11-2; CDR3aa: CASSSPGQGDTEAFF; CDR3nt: TGTGCCAGCAGCTCACCGGGACAGGGGGACACTGAAGCTTTCTTT
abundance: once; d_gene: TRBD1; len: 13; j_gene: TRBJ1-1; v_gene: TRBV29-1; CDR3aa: CSVLTGGYTEAFF; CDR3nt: TGCAGCGTCCTTACAGGGGGTTATACTGAAGCTTTCTTT
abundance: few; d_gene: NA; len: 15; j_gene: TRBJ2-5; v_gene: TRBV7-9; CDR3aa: CASSLVTAYQETQYF; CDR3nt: TGTGCCAGCAGCTTAGTTACAGCGTACCAAGAGACCCAGTACTTC
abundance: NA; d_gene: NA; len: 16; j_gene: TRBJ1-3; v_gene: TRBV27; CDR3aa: CASSLSNADSGNTIYF; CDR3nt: TGTGCCAGCAGTTTATCGAATGCTGACTCTGGAAACACCATATATTTT
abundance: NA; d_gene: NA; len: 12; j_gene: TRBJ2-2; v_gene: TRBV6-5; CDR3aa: CASSTNTGELFF; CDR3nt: TGTGCCAGCAGCACCAACACCGGGGAGCTGTTTTTT
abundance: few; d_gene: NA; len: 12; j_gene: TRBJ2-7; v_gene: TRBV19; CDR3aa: CASSPTNSEQYF; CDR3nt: TGTGCCAGTAGTCCCACTAATTCGGAGCAGTACTTC
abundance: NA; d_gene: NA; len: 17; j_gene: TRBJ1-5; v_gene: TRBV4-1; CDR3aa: CASSQDPPIPPNQPQHF; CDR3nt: TGCGCCAGCAGCCAAGATCCCCCCATCCCCCCGAATCAGCCCCAGCATTTT
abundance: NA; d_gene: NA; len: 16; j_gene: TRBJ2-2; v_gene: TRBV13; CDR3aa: CASSLGGVRPTGELFF; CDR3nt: TGTGCCAGCAGCTTAGGGGGGGTGCGGCCCACCGGGGAGCTGTTTTTT
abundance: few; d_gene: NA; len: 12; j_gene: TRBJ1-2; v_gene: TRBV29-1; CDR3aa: CSVRGDGYGYTF; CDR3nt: TGCAGCGTTCGGGGGGACGGCTATGGCTACACCTTC
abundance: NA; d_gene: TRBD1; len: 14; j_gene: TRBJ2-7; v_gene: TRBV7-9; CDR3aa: CASSGDRVKYEQYF; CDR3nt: TGTGCCAGCAGCGGCGACAGGGTAAAATACGAGCAGTACTTC
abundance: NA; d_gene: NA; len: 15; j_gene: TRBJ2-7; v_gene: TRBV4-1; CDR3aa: CASSQEERPAYEQYF; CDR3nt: TGCGCCAGCAGCCAAGAGGAACGGCCGGCCTACGAGCAGTACTTC
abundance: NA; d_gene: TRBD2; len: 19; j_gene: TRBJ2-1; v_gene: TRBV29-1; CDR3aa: CSVESAGDFPTGYYNEQFF; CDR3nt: TGCAGCGTTGAGTCGGCGGGGGACTTCCCCACGGGATACTACAATGAGCAGTTCTTC
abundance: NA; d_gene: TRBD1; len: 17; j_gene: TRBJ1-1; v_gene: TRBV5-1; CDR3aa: CASSSHGQGAADTEAFF; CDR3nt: TGCGCCAGCAGCTCGCATGGACAGGGGGCCGCGGACACTGAAGCTTTCTTT
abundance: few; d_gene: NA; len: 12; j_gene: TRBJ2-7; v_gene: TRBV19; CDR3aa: CASSNLGYEQYF; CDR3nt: TGTGCCAGTAGTAACCTAGGCTACGAGCAGTACTTC
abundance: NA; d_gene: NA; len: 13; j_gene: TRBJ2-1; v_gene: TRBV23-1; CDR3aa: CASSHPGYNEQFF; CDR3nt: TGCGCCAGCAGTCACCCGGGATACAATGAGCAGTTCTTC
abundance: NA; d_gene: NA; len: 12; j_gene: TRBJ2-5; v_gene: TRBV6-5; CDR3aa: CASGQPSETQYF; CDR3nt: TGTGCCAGCGGGCAACCTTCAGAGACCCAGTACTTC
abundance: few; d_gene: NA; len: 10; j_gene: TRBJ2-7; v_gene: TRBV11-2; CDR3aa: CASSLDEQYF; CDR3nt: TGTGCCAGCAGCTTAGACGAGCAGTACTTC
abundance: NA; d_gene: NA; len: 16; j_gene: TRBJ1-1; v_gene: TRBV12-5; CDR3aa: CASGLASTGFFTEAFF; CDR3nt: TGTGCTAGTGGTTTGGCATCGACAGGTTTCTTCACTGAAGCTTTCTTT
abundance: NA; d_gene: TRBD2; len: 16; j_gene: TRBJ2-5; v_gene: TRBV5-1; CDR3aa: CASSSGLAGLQETQYF; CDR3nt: TGCGCCAGCAGCTCAGGACTAGCGGGGCTTCAAGAGACCCAGTACTTC
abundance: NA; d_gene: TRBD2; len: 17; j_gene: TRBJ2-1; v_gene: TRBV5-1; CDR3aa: CASSLENSGGLYNEQFF; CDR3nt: TGCGCCAGCAGCTTGGAGAATAGCGGGGGGTTGTACAATGAGCAGTTCTTC
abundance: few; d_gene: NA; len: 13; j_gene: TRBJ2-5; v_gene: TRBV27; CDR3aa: CASSFSGQETQYF; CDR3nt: TGTGCCAGCAGTTTTAGCGGACAAGAGACCCAGTACTTC